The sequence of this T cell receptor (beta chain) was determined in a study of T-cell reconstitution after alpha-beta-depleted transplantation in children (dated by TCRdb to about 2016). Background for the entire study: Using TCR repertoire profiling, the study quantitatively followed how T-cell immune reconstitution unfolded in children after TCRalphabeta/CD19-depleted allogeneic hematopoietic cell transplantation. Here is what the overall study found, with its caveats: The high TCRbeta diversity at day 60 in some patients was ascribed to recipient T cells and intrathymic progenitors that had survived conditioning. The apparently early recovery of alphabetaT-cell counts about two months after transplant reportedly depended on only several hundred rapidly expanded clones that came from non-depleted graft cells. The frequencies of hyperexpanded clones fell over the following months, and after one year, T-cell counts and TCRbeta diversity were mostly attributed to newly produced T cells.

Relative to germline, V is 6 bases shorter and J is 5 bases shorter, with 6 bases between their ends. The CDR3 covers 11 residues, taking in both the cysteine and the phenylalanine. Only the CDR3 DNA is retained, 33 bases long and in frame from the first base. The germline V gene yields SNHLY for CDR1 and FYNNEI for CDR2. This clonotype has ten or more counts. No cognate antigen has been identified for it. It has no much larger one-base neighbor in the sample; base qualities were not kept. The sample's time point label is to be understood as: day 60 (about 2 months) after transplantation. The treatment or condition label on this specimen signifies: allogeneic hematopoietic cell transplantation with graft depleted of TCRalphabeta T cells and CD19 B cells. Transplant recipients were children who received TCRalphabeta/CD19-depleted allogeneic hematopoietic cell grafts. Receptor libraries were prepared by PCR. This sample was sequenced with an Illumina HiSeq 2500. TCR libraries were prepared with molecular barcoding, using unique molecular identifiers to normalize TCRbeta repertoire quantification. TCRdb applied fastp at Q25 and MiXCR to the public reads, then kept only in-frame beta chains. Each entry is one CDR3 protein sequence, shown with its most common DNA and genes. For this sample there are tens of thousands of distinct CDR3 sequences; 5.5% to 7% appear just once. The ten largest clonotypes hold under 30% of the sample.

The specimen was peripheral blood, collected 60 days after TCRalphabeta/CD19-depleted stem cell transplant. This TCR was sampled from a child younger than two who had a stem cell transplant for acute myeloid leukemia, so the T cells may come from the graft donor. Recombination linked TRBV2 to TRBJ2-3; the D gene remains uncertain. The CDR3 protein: CASRVRDTQYF. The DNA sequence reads TGTGCCAGCAGAGTCAGAGATACGCAGTATTTT.